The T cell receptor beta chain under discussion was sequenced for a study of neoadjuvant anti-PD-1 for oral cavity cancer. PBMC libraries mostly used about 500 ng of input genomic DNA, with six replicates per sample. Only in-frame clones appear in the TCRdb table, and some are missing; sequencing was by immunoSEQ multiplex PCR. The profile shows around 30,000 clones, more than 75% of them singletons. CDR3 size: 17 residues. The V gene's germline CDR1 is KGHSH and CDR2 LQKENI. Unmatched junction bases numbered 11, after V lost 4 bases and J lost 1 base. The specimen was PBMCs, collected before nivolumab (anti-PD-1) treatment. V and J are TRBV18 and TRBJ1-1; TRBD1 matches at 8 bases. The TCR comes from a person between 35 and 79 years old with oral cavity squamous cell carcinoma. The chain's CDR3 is CASSRSGGDVPNTEAFF. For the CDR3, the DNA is TGTGCCAGCTCACGCTCAGGGGGCGATGTCCCGAACACTGAAGCTTTCTTT.